The 26 T cell receptor beta chains given below trace back to one sample, sequenced in a study of post-analysis software for immune sequencing data. Their specific antigens are unknown. Study outcomes and limitations: TRBV5-6, TRBV5-1 and TRBV20-1 belonged to a set of about five TRBV segments that were more frequent in patients than controls.

TCR beta cDNA libraries had unique molecular identifiers. TCRdb redid the calling of the PCR reads with MiXCR, one entry per CDR3 protein. The sample lists hundreds of thousands of distinct CDR3 sequences, 53% occurring once. Material for sequencing was blood. The receptors come from a girl aged 10-17 years with multiple sclerosis.

V gene TRBV29-1 combines with J gene TRBJ2-1; TRBD1 matches 8 bases. V lost 2 bases and J lost 3; bases outside the gene matches: 12. The CDR3 is 17 residues long. Germline-derived CDR1 and CDR2 are SQVTM and ANQGSEA. For the CDR3, the DNA is TGCAGCGTTGAACCGGCTACTGACAGGGGCCACTACAATGAGCAGTTCTTC. Translated, it gives CSVEPATDRGHYNEQFF.

In its sample, this clonotype was seen a few times. V and J are TRBV7-9 and TRBJ2-1; D is ambiguous. V dropped 1 base and J dropped 3 bases, with 10 bases sitting between them. CDR3 length: 15 residues. Germline CDR1 SEHNR, CDR2 FQNEAQ (reference sequence). For the CDR3, the DNA is TGTGCCAGCAGCTTAGTAAAGATCGACTACAATGAGCAGTTCTTC. This gives the protein CASSLVKIDYNEQFF.

V and J are TRBV20-1 and TRBJ2-1, with D unresolved. Trimming took off 5 bases at V and 10 bases at J, with 12 bases between the two ends. The CDR3 is 11 amino acids. Germline assignment: CDR1 DFQATT and CDR2 SNEGSKA (reference sequence). The CDR3 loop is CSAPLGSEQFF. Here the CDR3 DNA reads TGCAGTGCTCCCCTCGGGTCGGAGCAGTTCTTC.

This chain uses TRBV7-2 with TRBJ1-2, with TRBD1 as a possible D gene (5 bases). The V end lost 1 base, the J end lost 10 bases, and 16 bases lay between the germline ends. The CDR3 loop spans 14 amino acids. Germline V lookup: CDR1 SGHTA, CDR2 FQGNSA. The CDR3 loop reads CASSLGGASDDYTF. In DNA form, the CDR3 reads TGTGCCAGCAGCTTAGGCGGGGCTAGCGATGACTACACCTTC.

V is TRBV15 and J is TRBJ1-1, with TRBD1 as a possible D gene (6 bases). Trimming took off 4 bases at V and 4 bases at J, with 13 bases between the two ends. Germline-derived CDR1 and CDR2 are LNHNV and YYDKDF (reference sequence). There are 14 residues in the CDR3. CDR3 in DNA: TGTGCCACCAGCAACCCAGGGGTGCGCACTGAAGCTTTCTTT. It specifies CATSNPGVRTEAFF.

This clonotype has more than one count but fewer than ten. The chain uses TRBV12-3 or TRBV12-4 and TRBJ1-2; no reliable D call. V lost 3 bases and J 6 bases, leaving 11 bases between the germline ends. The CDR3 is made up of 13 amino acids. The CDR3 bases are TGTGCCAGCAGTTTTAGGCAGGCCGATGGCTACACCTTC. Protein sequence: CASSFRQADGYTF.

In this sample, this clonotype turned up once. The chain combines TRBV2 with TRBJ2-7, with 10 bases aligning to TRBD1. The CDR3 has 15 amino acids. Germline CDR1 reads SNHLY; CDR2 reads FYNNEI. Trimming cost V 5 bases and J 6 bases; bases outside gene matches: 10. CDR3 amino acids: CASSPTRTGGSEQYF. The CDR3 DNA is TGTGCCAGCAGTCCCACGCGGACAGGGGGAAGCGAGCAGTACTTC.

The chain uses TRBV10-1 and TRBJ2-1; 12 bases map to TRBD2. CDR3 length: 15 amino acids. With V trimmed by 3 bases and J by 12 bases, 9 bases remained unmatched. Germline-derived CDR1 and CDR2 are WNHNN and SYGVQD (reference sequence). The CDR3 loop reads CASSDARPSGRVQFF. The CDR3 nucleotides are TGCGCCAGCAGTGATGCCCGGCCTAGCGGGAGGGTGCAGTTCTTC.

The chain uses TRBV20-1 and TRBJ2-7, with 9 bases that match TRBD2. From germline, CDR1 is DFQATT and CDR2 SNEGSKA (reference sequence). J gave up 10 bases and V 4 bases, and 17 bases lay outside the gene matches. The CDR3 spans 15 residues. CDR3 amino acids: CSAMGAGGSRSAQYF. The CDR3 coding sequence is TGCAGTGCTATGGGAGCGGGGGGCTCCCGCTCTGCCCAGTACTTC.

J is TRBJ2-1 and V is TRBV7-2, with D perhaps being TRBD1 or TRBD2 (5 bases each). CDR1 and CDR2 from the germline V gene are SGHTA and FQGNSA. V lost 6 bases and J lost 6, with 12 bases in between. CDR3 length equals 13 residues. In nucleotides, the CDR3 is TGTGCCAGCAGTCGCTTTGGGGGCAATGAGCAGTTCTTC. Amino acids: CASSRFGGNEQFF.

V and J are TRBV7-2 and TRBJ2-2; tentative D call: TRBD2 (6 bases). The germline V gene has CDR1 SGHTA and CDR2 FQGNSA. The CDR3 covers 14 residues. Trimming took off 4 bases at V and 4 bases at J, with 10 bases between the two ends. The CDR3 loop is CASSSAGRTGELFF. The DNA of the CDR3 is TGTGCCAGCAGCTCGGCGGGGCGCACCGGGGAGCTGTTTTTT.

The chain has TRBV11-2 and TRBJ2-7; D might be TRBD1 or TRBD2, each matching 5 bases. There are 19 residues in the CDR3. V lost 0 bases and J lost 2, with 23 bases in between. Looked up from germline, CDR1 is SGHAT and CDR2 is FQNNGV. The CDR3, as DNA: TGTGCCAGCAGCTTAGATCGTCTGCAACCACCCGGGACCGCCTACGAGCAGTACTTC. Translation: CASSLDRLQPPGTAYEQYF.

This chain links TRBV6-6 with TRBJ1-5; no reliable D call. Germline values: CDR1 MNHNY, CDR2 SVGAGI (reference sequence). This CDR3 contains 15 residues. Deletions cut 7 bases from V and 1 base from J, with 14 bases between. CDR3 DNA sequence: TGTGCCAGCAAAGTTGACGCTGGGAGCAATCAGCCCCAGCATTTT. This sequence encodes CASKVDAGSNQPQHF.

The chain joins TRBV12-3 or TRBV12-4 to TRBJ1-2, with TRBD1 as a possible D gene (5 bases). The CDR3 extends over 15 amino acids. Deletions cut 8 bases from V and 4 bases from J, with 20 bases between. Here the CDR3 DNA reads TGTGCCAGCCTCCCGCGCGGGGGAGAGGTCTATGGCTACACCTTC. Its protein is CASLPRGGEVYGYTF.

The chain employs TRBV7-2 and TRBJ2-1; 10 positions agree with TRBD1. CDR1 and CDR2 from the germline V gene are SGHTA and FQGNSA. V lost 1 base and J lost 8; bases outside the gene matches: 8. This CDR3 contains 16 residues. CDR3 nucleotides: TGTGCCAGCAGCTTAGTCGGCGGGACAGGGGTCGATGAGCAGTTCTTC. Translation: CASSLVGGTGVDEQFF. The whole variable domain, remainder taken from reference TRBV7-2 and TRBJ2-1, is GAGVSQSPSNKVTEKGKDVELRCDPISGHTALYWYRQSLGQGLEFLIYFQGNSAPDKSGLPSDRFSAERTGGSVSTLTIQRTQQEDSAVYLCASSLVGGTGVDEQFFGPGTRLTVL.

Here the CDR3 DNA reads TGTGCCAGCAGCTTTGGCAGGGGCCCGGGAGATACGCAGTATTTT. Amino acids: CASSFGRGPGDTQYF. The rearrangement uses TRBV7-9 and TRBJ2-3; maybe TRBD1 (6 bases). Germline V gene lookup returns CDR1 SEHNR and CDR2 FQNEAQ (reference sequence). V gave up 3 bases and J gave up 5 bases, with 15 bases separating them. There are 15 residues in the CDR3.

The chain has TRBV20-1 and TRBJ2-7; TRBD2 agrees at 9 bases. This CDR3 has 15 amino acids. Germline assignment: CDR1 DFQATT and CDR2 SNEGSKA (reference sequence). J lost 3 bases, V lost 5 bases, and 11 bases had no gene match. Written as DNA, the CDR3 is TGCAGTGCTCCACTCGGACTAGCGCGTGACTACGAGCAGTACTTC. Encoded protein: CSAPLGLARDYEQYF.

The rearrangement uses TRBV6-5 and TRBJ1-5; D is uncertain. Germline lookup yields CDR1 MNHEY and CDR2 SVGAGI. V was clipped by 5 bases and J by 6 bases, with 11 bases between them. This CDR3 has 13 residues. The CDR3 DNA is TGTGCCAGCAGTACCTTCTGGAGTCAGCCCCAGCATTTT. Its translation: CASSTFWSQPQHF.

The J gene is TRBJ1-1, the V gene TRBV9; D not resolved. The V gene lost 4 bases and the J gene lost 1 base, with 11 bases spanning the gap. The CDR3 is made up of 14 amino acids. Germline values: CDR1 SGDLS, CDR2 YYNGEE. CDR3 in amino acids: CASSWTEGNTEAFF. CDR3 nucleotides: TGTGCCAGCAGCTGGACGGAGGGGAACACTGAAGCTTTCTTT.

This clonotype was counted between two and nine times. The rearrangement uses TRBV5-1 and TRBJ2-1; TRBD1 matches 10 bases. Germline V lookup: CDR1 SGHRS, CDR2 YFSETQ. V dropped 7 bases and J dropped 3; count of bases not matched to a gene: 4. This CDR3 spans 14 amino acids. The CDR3 coding sequence is TGCGCCAGCGGTGGACAGGGGGGCTACAATGAGCAGTTCTTC. Protein product: CASGGQGGYNEQFF.

V and J are TRBV20-1 and TRBJ2-7, with D possibly matching TRBD2 (6 bases). V lost 3 bases, J lost 4 bases, and 16 bases lay in between. Germline V lookup: CDR1 DFQATT, CDR2 SNEGSKA (reference sequence). This CDR3 is 14 amino acids long. CDR3 protein: CSASPPRREYEQYF. DNA of the CDR3: TGCAGTGCTAGCCCCCCCCGGAGGGAGTACGAGCAGTACTTC.

The genes are TRBV15 and TRBJ1-4; no clear D gene. Trimming stripped 7 bases from V and 1 base from J, with 16 bases between. CDR1 is LNHNV and CDR2 is YYDKDF in the germline V gene (reference sequence). CDR3 length: 16 residues. The CDR3 reads CATNIRSAGTNEKLFF. The CDR3 DNA reads as TGTGCCACCAACATACGTTCGGCAGGAACTAATGAAAAACTGTTTTTT.

The J gene is TRBJ2-7, the V gene TRBV7-9; a weak D match, TRBD1 (6 bases). The ends were cut back, 5 bases at V and 4 bases at J, with 15 bases in the middle. This CDR3 has 14 residues. CDR1 is SEHNR and CDR2 is FQNEAQ in the germline V gene (reference sequence). The CDR3 DNA is TGTGCCAGCAGCCCGTCCCGGGACAAATACGAGCAGTACTTC. This codes for CASSPSRDKYEQYF. Drawing the rest from reference TRBV7-9 and TRBJ2-7, the complete variable domain is DTGVSQNPRHKITKRGQNVTFRCDPISEHNRLYWYRQTLGQGPEFLTYFQNEAQLEKSRLLSDRFSAERPKGSFSTLEIQRTEQGDSAMYLCASSPSRDKYEQYFGPGTRLTVT.

V gene TRBV5-1 combines with J gene TRBJ2-1; perhaps TRBD1 as D (9 bases). This CDR3 spans 21 amino acids. Germline-derived CDR1 and CDR2 are SGHRS and YFSETQ. V lost 5 bases to trimming and J lost 4 bases, with 34 bases between them. CDR3 amino acids: CASSQNPGQGSSLAEYNEQFF. The CDR3 nucleotides read TGCGCCAGCAGTCAGAACCCTGGACAGGGGTCTTCACTAGCGGAATACAATGAGCAGTTCTTC. Complete variable domain (other parts from reference TRBV5-1 and TRBJ2-1): KAGVTQTPRYLIKTRGQQVTLSCSPISGHRSVSWYQQTPGQGLQFLFEYFSETQRNKGNFPGRFSGRQFSNSRSEMNVSTLELGDSALYLCASSQNPGQGSSLAEYNEQFFGPGTRLTVL.

In regard to this clonotype: The junction does not match germline at one end; this may be a read error. CDR3: CNVDGLAGVREQFF. CDR3 sequence (DNA): TGCAACGTTGACGGACTAGCGGGAGTTCGGGAGCAGTTCTTC. The chain recombines TRBV29-1 with TRBJ2-1; 13 bases line up with TRBD2. The CDR3 covers 14 residues. The germline gives CDR1 SQVTM, CDR2 ANQGSEA.

The V gene is TRBV4-1, the J gene TRBJ2-1; D is possibly TRBD1 (7 bases). V was clipped by 1 base and J by 3 bases, with 10 bases between them. The CDR3 sequence is 15 residues long. Germline lookup yields CDR1 MGHRA and CDR2 YSYEKL. This chain's CDR3 is CASSQAGGNYNEQFF. CDR3 sequence (DNA): TGCGCCAGCAGCCAAGCAGGGGGGAACTACAATGAGCAGTTCTTC.